These 12 T cell receptor beta chains came from one sample sequenced in a study of beta chain features in type 1 diabetes. The study reverse transcribed the entire isolated RNA, so it sequenced expressed TCRB transcripts. This table comes from immunoSEQ multiplex PCR, and its TCRdb copy is limited to in-frame clones, with some not included. The repertoire holds about 370,000 clones, with roughly 16% as singletons. What was sequenced was naive CD4+ T cells from blood. The receptors come from a woman younger than 30 in good health.

The chain carries TRBV27 and TRBJ2-6, with a possible D match to TRBD1 (6 bases). V was clipped by 5 bases and J by 2 bases, with 16 bases between them. Looked up from germline, CDR1 is MNHEY and CDR2 is SMNVEV (reference sequence). This CDR3 contains 17 residues. This CDR3 is CASSAHRDEAGANVLTF. CDR3 DNA sequence: TGTGCCAGCAGTGCGCACAGGGACGAGGCTGGGGCCAACGTCCTGACTTTC.

The chain has TRBV7-2 and TRBJ2-7; 10 bases are shared with TRBD2. The CDR3 sequence is 15 residues long. The V gene's germline CDR1 is SGHTA and CDR2 FQGNSA. J gave up 6 bases and V 1 base, and 6 bases lay outside the gene matches. The CDR3 DNA reads TGTGCCAGCAGCTTAGGGGTAGCGGGAGGATCCGAGCAGTACTTC. Protein: CASSLGVAGGSEQYF.

The sample holds a few counts of this clone. Here the CDR3 reads CASTIQGARDEQFF. In DNA, the CDR3 is TGCGCCAGCACAATTCAGGGGGCAAGAGATGAGCAGTTCTTC. This chain uses TRBV5-1 with TRBJ2-1; 8 bases are shared with TRBD1. The CDR3 spans 14 residues. Germline V gene sequence: CDR1 SGHRS, CDR2 YFSETQ. V was pared by 6 bases and J by 8 bases, with 10 bases of the junction left unmatched. Complete variable domain (other parts from reference TRBV5-1 and TRBJ2-1): KAGVTQTPRYLIKTRGQQVTLSCSPISGHRSVSWYQQTPGQGLQFLFEYFSETQRNKGNFPGRFSGRQFSNSRSEMNVSTLELGDSALYLCASTIQGARDEQFFGPGTRLTVL.

The table lists this clone with a few counts. The chain is built from TRBV28 and TRBJ2-6, with unresolved D. The CDR3 length is 12 residues. The V gene's germline CDR1 is MDHEN and CDR2 SYDVKM. V lost 6 bases and J 4 bases, leaving 4 bases between the germline ends. Here the CDR3 reads CASRQGANVLTF. In DNA, the CDR3 is TGTGCCAGCAGACAGGGGGCCAACGTCCTGACTTTC. Based on the CDR3 plus reference TRBV28 and TRBJ2-6, the full variable domain is DVKVTQSSRYLVKRTGEKVFLECVQDMDHENMFWYRQDPGLGLRLIYFSYDVKMKEKGDIPEGYSVSREKKERFSLILESASTNQTSMYLCASRQGANVLTFGAGSRLTVL.

The chain carries TRBV30 and TRBJ1-1; 7 nucleotides agree with TRBD1. With V trimmed by 3 bases and J by 2 bases, 3 bases remained unmatched. The CDR3 spans 13 residues. Germline V gene sequence: CDR1 GTSNPN, CDR2 SVGIG (reference sequence). In DNA, the CDR3 is TGTGCCTGGAGAAGGGGGCCTAACACTGAAGCTTTCTTT. It is translated as CAWRRGPNTEAFF.

This clone was detected a few times. The V gene is TRBV27, the J gene TRBJ2-1; TRBD2 aligns across 12 bases. This CDR3 is 16 amino acids long. V lost 6 bases, J lost 10 bases, and 13 bases stayed unmatched. CDR1 is MNHEY, CDR2 SMNVEV, per germline (reference sequence). This CDR3 is CASRKGLAGPSIEQFF. In DNA, the CDR3 is TGTGCCAGCAGAAAAGGACTAGCGGGACCCTCCATCGAGCAGTTCTTC.

This chain uses TRBV19 with TRBJ1-5, with D maybe TRBD1 (6 bases). Germline CDR1 LNHDA, CDR2 SQIVND (reference sequence). V dropped 3 bases and J dropped 7 bases, with 10 bases sitting between them. The CDR3 runs to 13 residues. This chain's CDR3 is CASSIVGAQPQHF. CDR3 DNA: TGTGCCAGTAGTATTGTGGGGGCACAGCCCCAGCATTTT.

The chain is built from TRBV5-4 and TRBJ2-4; TRBD2 matches at 10 bases. V lost 4 bases and J lost 1; bases outside the gene matches: 5. The CDR3 covers 16 residues. Germline CDR1 and CDR2: SGHNT and YYREEE (reference sequence). In DNA form, the CDR3 reads TGTGCCAGCAGCCGCGTAGCGGGAGGTGCCAAAAACATTCAGTACTTC. Its protein product is CASSRVAGGAKNIQYF.

This clone was observed a handful of times. This chain joins TRBV27 and TRBJ1-1, with D unresolved. The CDR3 is made up of 13 amino acids. The germline V and J ends were trimmed by 7 bases and 2 bases, with 11 bases remaining between them. The V gene's germline CDR1 is MNHEY and CDR2 SMNVEV (reference sequence). CDR3: CASKIRENTEAFF. The CDR3 bases are TGTGCCAGCAAGATACGGGAAAACACTGAAGCTTTCTTT.

The chain joins TRBV9 to TRBJ2-3; D not certain. CDR1 is SGDLS, CDR2 YYNGEE, per germline. V was clipped by 4 bases and J by 6 bases, with 15 bases between them. The CDR3 totals 14 residues. DNA of the CDR3: TGTGCCAGCAGCACTCGAGGCACAACGGATACGCAGTATTTT. The encoded protein is CASSTRGTTDTQYF.

The table lists this clone with a few counts. The V gene is TRBV30, the J gene TRBJ2-5; 13 positions match TRBD2. J was trimmed by 2 bases and V by 1 base; bases with no gene match: 1. The CDR3 has 15 amino acids. Germline assignment: CDR1 GTSNPN and CDR2 SVGIG (reference sequence). In nucleotides, the CDR3 is TGTGCCTGGAGTGGGGGACTAGCGGGACAAGAGACCCAGTACTTC. It codes for CAWSGGLAGQETQYF. The full variable domain, in which reference TRBV30 and TRBJ2-5 provide the parts outside the CDR3, is SQTIHQWPATLVQPVGSPLSLECTVEGTSNPNLYWYRQAAGRGLQLLFYSVGIGQISSEVPQNLSASRPQDRQFILSSKKLLLSDSGFYLCAWSGGLAGQETQYFGPGTRLLVL.

There are a few counts of this clone. The CDR3 nucleotides read TGTGCCAGCAGCCTTGTTGCGTTTTACGCCAATGAGCAGTTCTTC. Translated: CASSLVAFYANEQFF. V is TRBV7-9 and J is TRBJ2-1; the D is unclear. The CDR3 totals 15 residues. Looked up from germline, CDR1 is SEHNR and CDR2 is FQNEAQ (reference sequence). V lost 5 bases to trimming and J lost 6 bases, with 17 bases between them. The complete variable domain, with remaining parts taken from reference TRBV7-9 and TRBJ2-1, reads DTGVSQNPRHKITKRGQNVTFRCDPISEHNRLYWYRQTLGQGPEFLTYFQNEAQLEKSRLLSDRFSAERPKGSFSTLEIQRTEQGDSAMYLCASSLVAFYANEQFFGPGTRLTVL.